This entry describes one TCR beta chain. This entry belongs to a study of blood T cell repertoires in COVID-19. The overall study: Collection of acute and convalescent COVID-19 samples took place in the United States, Italy and Spain.

In the study's own analysis: Estimation of nucleated cell counts was performed using reference gene primer amplification. Generated by immunoSEQ multiplex PCR, the TCRdb table keeps only in-frame clones and is missing some. V and J calls plus clone size are reproduced from that table; the DNA served to infer D and trimming. The data contain roughly 200,000 clones, 80% to 85% of them singletons. The sample consisted of peripheral blood. This receptor was taken from a man aged 45-65 years with active or convalescent COVID-19.

CDR3 sequence: CASSRGLASSTDTQYF. The CDR3 coding sequence is TGTGCCAGCAGCCGGGGACTAGCGTCCAGCACAGATACGCAGTATTTT. The chain employs TRBV6-2 or TRBV6-3 and TRBJ2-3; 10 nucleotides agree with TRBD2. Germline CDR1 reads MNHEY; CDR2 reads SVGEGT. This CDR3 contains 16 residues. The V segment lost 6 bases and the J segment 0 bases; nucleotides outside the gene matches: 6.